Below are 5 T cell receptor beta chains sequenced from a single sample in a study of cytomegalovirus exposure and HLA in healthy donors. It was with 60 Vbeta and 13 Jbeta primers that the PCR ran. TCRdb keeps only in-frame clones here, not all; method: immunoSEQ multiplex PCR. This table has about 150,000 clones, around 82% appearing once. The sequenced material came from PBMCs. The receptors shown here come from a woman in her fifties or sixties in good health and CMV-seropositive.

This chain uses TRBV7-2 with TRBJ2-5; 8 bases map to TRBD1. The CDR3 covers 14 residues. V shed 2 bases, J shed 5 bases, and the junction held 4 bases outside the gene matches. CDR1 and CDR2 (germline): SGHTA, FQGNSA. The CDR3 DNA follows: TGTGCCAGCAGCTTACAGGGGGCGGAGGAGACCCAGTACTTC. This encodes CASSLQGAEETQYF.

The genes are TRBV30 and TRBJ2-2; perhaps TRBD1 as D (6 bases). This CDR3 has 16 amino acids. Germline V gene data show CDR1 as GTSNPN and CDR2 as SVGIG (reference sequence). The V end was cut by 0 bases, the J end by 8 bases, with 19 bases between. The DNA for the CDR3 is TGTGCCTGGAGTGTACTTTTGGGACACACCCGAGGGGAGCTGTTTTTT. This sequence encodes CAWSVLLGHTRGELFF.

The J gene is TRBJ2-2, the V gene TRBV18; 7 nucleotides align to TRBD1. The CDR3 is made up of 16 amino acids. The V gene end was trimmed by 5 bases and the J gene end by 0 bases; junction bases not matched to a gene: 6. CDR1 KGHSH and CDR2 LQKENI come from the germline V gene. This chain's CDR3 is CASSSVDRPNTGELFF. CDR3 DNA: TGTGCCAGCTCAAGCGTGGACAGGCCGAACACCGGGGAGCTGTTTTTT. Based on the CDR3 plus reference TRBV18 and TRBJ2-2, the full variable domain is NAGVMQNPRHLVRRRGQEARLRCSPMKGHSHVYWYRQLPEEGLKFMVYLQKENIIDESGMPKERFSAEFPKEGPSILRIQQVVRGDSAAYFCASSSVDRPNTGELFFGEGSRLTVL.

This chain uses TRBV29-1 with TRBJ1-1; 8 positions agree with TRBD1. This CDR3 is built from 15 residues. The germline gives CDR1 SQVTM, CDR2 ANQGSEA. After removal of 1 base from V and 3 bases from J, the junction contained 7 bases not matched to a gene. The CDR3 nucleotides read TGCAGCGTTGAAGCCTTAGACAGGGGCTACACTGAAGCTTTCTTT. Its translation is CSVEALDRGYTEAFF.

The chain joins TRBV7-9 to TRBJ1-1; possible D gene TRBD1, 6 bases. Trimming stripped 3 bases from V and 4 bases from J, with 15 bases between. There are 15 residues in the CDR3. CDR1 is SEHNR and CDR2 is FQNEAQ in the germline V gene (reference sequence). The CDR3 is CASSLGARGSTEAFF. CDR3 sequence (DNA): TGTGCCAGCAGCTTGGGGGCGAGGGGAAGCACTGAAGCTTTCTTT.